The next 5 T cell receptor beta chains were all read from a single sample in a study of blood T cell repertoires in COVID-19. Profiling relied on immunoSEQ multiplex PCR, and the TCRdb table lists in-frame clones only, not all of them. The repertoire holds about 190,000 clones, with 65% to 85% as singletons. Sequences were obtained from peripheral blood. All receptors come from a man in his sixties with active or convalescent COVID-19.

This clone was observed a few times. The chain couples TRBV10-1 to TRBJ2-5, with TRBD2 identical over 12 bases. The V and J ends lost 6 bases and 5 bases, in that order; junction bases with no gene match: 16. This CDR3 contains 18 residues. CDR1 is WNHNN, CDR2 SYGVQD, per germline (reference sequence). The CDR3 DNA reads TGCGCCAGCAGGAAGTTGAATTCACTAGCGGGAGGAGGGGAGACCCAGTACTTC. Its protein product is CASRKLNSLAGGGETQYF.

The chain has TRBV28 and TRBJ1-5; 9 nucleotides line up with TRBD1. The V gene's germline CDR1 is MDHEN and CDR2 SYDVKM. The V gene end was trimmed by 5 bases and the J gene end by 2 bases; junction bases not matched to a gene: 7. There are 16 residues in the CDR3. The CDR3 is CASSPIRTGGNQPQHF. In DNA, the CDR3 is TGTGCCAGCAGTCCAATTCGGACAGGGGGCAATCAGCCCCAGCATTTT.

This clone has just one count. This sequence joins TRBV27 and TRBJ2-3, with no clear D. The CDR3 has 13 amino acids. From germline, CDR1 is MNHEY and CDR2 SMNVEV (reference sequence). With 0 bases removed from V and 6 bases from J, the gap between germline ends came to 7 bases. The CDR3 nucleotides read TGTGCCAGCAGTTTATCTGCCGGGGATACGCAGTATTTT. It codes for CASSLSAGDTQYF.

V gene TRBV28 combines with J gene TRBJ2-5; the match to TRBD1 covers 8 bases. J lost 5 bases, V lost 5 bases, and 10 bases had no gene match. Germline CDR1 and CDR2: MDHEN and SYDVKM. This CDR3 has 15 residues. Here the CDR3 DNA reads TGTGCCAGCAGTCCGCCACAGGGGGAAGCGGAGACCCAGTACTTC. Amino acid sequence: CASSPPQGEAETQYF.

The chain recombines TRBV30 with TRBJ1-1; 10 bases align to TRBD1. V shed 5 bases, J shed 1 base, and the junction held 13 bases outside the gene matches. Germline loops: CDR1 GTSNPN, CDR2 SVGIG (reference sequence). The CDR3 runs to 17 residues. The CDR3 here is CAWGSPGQGFGNTEAFF. CDR3 in DNA: TGTGCCTGGGGCTCACCGGGACAGGGGTTTGGGAACACTGAAGCTTTCTTT.